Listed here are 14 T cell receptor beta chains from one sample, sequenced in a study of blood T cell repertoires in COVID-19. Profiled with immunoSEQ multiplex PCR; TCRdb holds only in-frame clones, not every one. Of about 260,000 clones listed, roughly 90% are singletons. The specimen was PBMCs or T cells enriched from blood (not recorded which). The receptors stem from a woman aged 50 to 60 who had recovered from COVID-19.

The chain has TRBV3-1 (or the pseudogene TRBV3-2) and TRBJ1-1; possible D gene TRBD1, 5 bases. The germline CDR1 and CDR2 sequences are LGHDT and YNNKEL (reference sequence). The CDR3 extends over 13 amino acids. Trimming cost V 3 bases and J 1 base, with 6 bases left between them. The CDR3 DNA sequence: TGTGCCAGCAGCCAGCAGGGGAACACTGAAGCTTTCTTT. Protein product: CASSQQGNTEAFF.

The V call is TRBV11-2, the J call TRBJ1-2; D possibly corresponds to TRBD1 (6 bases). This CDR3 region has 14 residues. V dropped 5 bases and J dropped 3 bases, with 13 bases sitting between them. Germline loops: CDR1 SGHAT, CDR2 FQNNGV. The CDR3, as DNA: TGTGCCAGCAGCCTAACAGGGCTGCACTATGGCTACACCTTC. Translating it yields CASSLTGLHYGYTF.

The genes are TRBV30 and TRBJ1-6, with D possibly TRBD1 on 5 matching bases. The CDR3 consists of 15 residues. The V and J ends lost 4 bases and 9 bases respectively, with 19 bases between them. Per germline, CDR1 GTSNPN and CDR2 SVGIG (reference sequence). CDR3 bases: TGTGCCTGGAATCCTAGGTCCTCTCAGGGTTCACCCCTCCACTTT. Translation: CAWNPRSSQGSPLHF.

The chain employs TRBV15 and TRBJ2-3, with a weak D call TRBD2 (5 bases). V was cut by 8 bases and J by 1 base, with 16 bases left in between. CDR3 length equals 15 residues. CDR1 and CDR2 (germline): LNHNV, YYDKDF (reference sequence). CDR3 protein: CATGVRRAGTDTQYF. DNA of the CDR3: TGTGCCACCGGTGTCAGGCGGGCGGGCACAGATACGCAGTATTTT.

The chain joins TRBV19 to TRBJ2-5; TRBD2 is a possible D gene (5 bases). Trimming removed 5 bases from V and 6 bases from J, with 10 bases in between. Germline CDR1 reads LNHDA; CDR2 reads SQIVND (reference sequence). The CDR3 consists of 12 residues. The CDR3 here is CASSEGLQTQYF. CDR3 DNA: TGTGCCAGTAGTGAGGGTCTGCAGACCCAGTACTTC.

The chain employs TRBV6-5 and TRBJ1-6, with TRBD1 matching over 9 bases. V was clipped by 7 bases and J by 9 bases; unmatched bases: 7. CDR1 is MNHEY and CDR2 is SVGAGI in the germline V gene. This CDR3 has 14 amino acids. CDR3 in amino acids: CASTRDRAPSPLHF. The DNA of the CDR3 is TGTGCCAGCACCCGGGACAGGGCTCCTTCACCCCTCCACTTT.

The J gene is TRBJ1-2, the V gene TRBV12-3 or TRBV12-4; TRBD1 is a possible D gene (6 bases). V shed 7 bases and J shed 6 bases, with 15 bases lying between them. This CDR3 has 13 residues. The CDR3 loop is CASNPGDLHGYTF. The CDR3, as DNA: TGTGCCAGCAATCCAGGGGATCTTCATGGCTACACCTTC.

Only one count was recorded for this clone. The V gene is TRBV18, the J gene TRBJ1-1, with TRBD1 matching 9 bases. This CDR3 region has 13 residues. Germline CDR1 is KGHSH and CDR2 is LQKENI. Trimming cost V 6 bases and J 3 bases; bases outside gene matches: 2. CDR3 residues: CASSDRGDTEAFF. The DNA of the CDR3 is TGTGCCAGCTCGGACAGGGGAGACACTGAAGCTTTCTTT.

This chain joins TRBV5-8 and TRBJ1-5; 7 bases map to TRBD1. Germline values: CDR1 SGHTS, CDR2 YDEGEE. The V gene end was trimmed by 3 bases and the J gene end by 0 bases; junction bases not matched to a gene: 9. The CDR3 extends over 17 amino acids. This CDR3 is CASSYDRDPYSNQPQHF. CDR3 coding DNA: TGTGCCAGCAGCTACGACAGGGATCCTTATAGCAATCAGCCCCAGCATTTT.

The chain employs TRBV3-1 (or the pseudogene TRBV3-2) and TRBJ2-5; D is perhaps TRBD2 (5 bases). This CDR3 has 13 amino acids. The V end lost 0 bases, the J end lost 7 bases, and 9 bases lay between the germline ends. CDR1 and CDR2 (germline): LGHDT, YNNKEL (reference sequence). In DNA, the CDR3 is TGTGCCAGCAGCCAAGAAGGGAGCGCGACCCAGTACTTC. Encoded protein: CASSQEGSATQYF.

CDR3 DNA: TGTGCCACCAGTGCGGCGGGAGTCTGGGAGACCCAGTACTTC. Encoded protein: CATSAAGVWETQYF. J is TRBJ2-5 and V is TRBV24-1; TRBD2 agrees at 7 bases. Germline V gives CDR1 KGHDR, CDR2 SFDVKD. The trim removed 5 bases at V and 5 bases at J, leaving 7 bases unmatched. CDR3 length: 14 residues.

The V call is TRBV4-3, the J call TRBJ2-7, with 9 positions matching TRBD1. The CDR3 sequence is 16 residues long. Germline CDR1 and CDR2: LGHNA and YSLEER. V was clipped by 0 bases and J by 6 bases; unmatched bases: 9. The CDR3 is CASSQEKPGQGLEQYF. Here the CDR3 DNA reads TGCGCCAGCAGCCAAGAAAAGCCGGGACAGGGTCTCGAGCAGTACTTC.

The CDR3 reads CASSFVGTSYGYTF. As DNA, the CDR3 is TGTGCCAGCAGCTTTGTCGGGACTTCTTATGGCTACACCTTC. V gene TRBV7-2 combines with J gene TRBJ1-2; weak D call: TRBD1 (5 bases). The germline CDR1 and CDR2 sequences are SGHTA and FQGNSA. Deletions cut 3 bases from V and 5 bases from J, with 13 bases between. CDR3 size: 14 residues.

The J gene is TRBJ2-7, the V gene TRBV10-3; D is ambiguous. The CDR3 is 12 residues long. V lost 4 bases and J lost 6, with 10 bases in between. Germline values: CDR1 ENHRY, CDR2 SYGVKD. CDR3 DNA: TGTGCCATCAGTGTGGTAGGCGGCGAGCAGTACTTC. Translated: CAISVVGGEQYF.